The 14 T cell receptor beta chains given below trace back to one sample, sequenced in a study of radiation and T cells in renal cell carcinoma. TCRdb's table, derived via immunoSEQ multiplex PCR, lists solely in-frame clones and lacks some. The repertoire holds some 26,000 clones, over 75% seen once, with around 32% in the top ten. Time point here: blood 2 weeks post-SBRT. Indicated treatment: 15 Gy SBRT to primary tumor, nephrectomy 4 weeks later. Material: blood, obtained from a patient whose treatment included radiotherapy and nephrectomy. The receptors shown here come from a man between 60 and 70 years old with renal cell carcinoma.

The chain carries TRBV2 and TRBJ2-2, with 9 bases aligning to TRBD1. There are 15 residues in the CDR3. J gave up 1 base and V 6 bases, and 3 bases lay outside the gene matches. CDR1 SNHLY and CDR2 FYNNEI come from the germline V gene. CDR3 residues: CASRGTGRNTGELFF. The CDR3 DNA follows: TGTGCCAGCAGAGGGACAGGGCGGAACACCGGGGAGCTGTTTTTT.

This clone was counted once. CDR3 sequence (DNA): TGTGCCAGTAGTCTCCTCGGGTTGTTGGAGGGAACAGATACGCAGTATTTT. This codes for CASSLLGLLEGTDTQYF. V is TRBV19 and J is TRBJ2-3; a possible D gene is TRBD2 (6 bases). The CDR3 runs to 17 residues. V was cut by 5 bases and J by 3 bases, with 21 bases left in between. Germline CDR1 reads LNHDA; CDR2 reads SQIVND (reference sequence).

This clone was counted only a few times. This sequence joins TRBV6-5 and TRBJ1-1; D unresolved. CDR1 MNHEY and CDR2 SVGAGI come from the germline V gene. This CDR3 is built from 15 residues. V shed 2 bases and J shed 0 bases, with 10 bases lying between them. DNA of the CDR3: TGTGCCAGCAGTTACAGTTTCGGGGTGAACACTGAAGCTTTCTTT. Translated: CASSYSFGVNTEAFF.

The rearrangement joins TRBV5-1 to TRBJ2-7; 8 bases map to TRBD2. V dropped 4 bases and J dropped 6; count of bases not matched to a gene: 3. Per germline, CDR1 SGHRS and CDR2 YFSETQ. The CDR3 contains 12 residues. The CDR3 is CASSRGGPEQYF. The CDR3 DNA is TGCGCCAGCAGCCGGGGGGGCCCCGAGCAGTACTTC.

The genes are TRBV29-1 and TRBJ2-5; tentatively, D is TRBD2 (6 bases). Germline V gives CDR1 SQVTM, CDR2 ANQGSEA. The CDR3 covers 17 residues. V lost 1 base to trimming and J lost 1 base, with 19 bases between them. The DNA for the CDR3 is TGCAGCGTTGAAGGTGGACCGCCACAGCGGGCCCAAGAGACCCAGTACTTC. Its translation: CSVEGGPPQRAQETQYF.

The chain links TRBV18 to TRBJ2-1; D gene uncertain. The CDR3 has 13 amino acids. CDR1 KGHSH and CDR2 LQKENI come from the germline V gene. V was cut by 5 bases and J by 4 bases, with 9 bases left in between. CDR3 nucleotide sequence: TGTGCCAGCTCATGGTATACTTACAATGAGCAGTTCTTC. This codes for CASSWYTYNEQFF.

CDR3 DNA sequence: TGTGCCAGCTCCGGGACTGAGAACACTGAAGCTTTCTTT. It codes for CASSGTENTEAFF. The chain carries TRBV18 and TRBJ1-1, with a weak D call TRBD1 (5 bases). CDR1 and CDR2 from the germline V gene are KGHSH and LQKENI. CDR3 length: 13 residues. V lost 6 bases, J lost 1 base, and 9 bases lay in between. The full variable domain, its missing parts supplied by reference TRBV18 and TRBJ1-1, is NAGVMQNPRHLVRRRGQEARLRCSPMKGHSHVYWYRQLPEEGLKFMVYLQKENIIDESGMPKERFSAEFPKEGPSILRIQQVVRGDSAAYFCASSGTENTEAFFGQGTRLTVV.

V and J are TRBV28 and TRBJ1-4; the D is unclear. Germline V gives CDR1 MDHEN, CDR2 SYDVKM. This CDR3 contains 15 residues. Trimming left V 1 base short and J 1 base short, with 7 bases between. This CDR3 is CASSLSALTNEKLFF. The CDR3 DNA follows: TGTGCCAGCAGTTTATCGGCACTAACTAATGAAAAACTGTTTTTT.

Note on this clone: The junction does not match germline at one end; this may be a read error. The V and J genes are TRBV7-7 and TRBJ2-3; possibly TRBD1 for D (6 bases). This CDR3 is built from 14 residues. Germline CDR1 reads SSHAT; CDR2 reads FNYEAQ (reference sequence). CDR3 in DNA: TGTGCTAGCAGCTTATCAGCCAGGGGAGATACGCAGTATTTT. It translates to CASSLSARGDTQYF.

The rearrangement links TRBV7-2 to TRBJ2-5, with 8 bases matching TRBD2. Germline V gene sequence: CDR1 SGHTA, CDR2 FQGNSA. Germline trimming cut 5 bases from V and 5 bases from J; bases unmatched to any gene: 10. The CDR3 sequence is 15 residues long. DNA of the CDR3: TGTGCCAGCAGCACCTCCACGGGAGGGGGGGAGACCCAGTACTTC. Its protein is CASSTSTGGGETQYF.

The chain is built from TRBV6-1 and TRBJ2-1, with 14 bases that match TRBD2. Germline CDR1 is MNHNS and CDR2 is SASEGT. This CDR3 has 18 residues. The V and J ends lost 4 bases and 0 bases, in that order; junction bases with no gene match: 5. CDR3 loop: CASSGLAGGRSSYNEQFF. CDR3 nucleotides: TGTGCCAGCAGTGGACTAGCGGGAGGGAGAAGCTCCTACAATGAGCAGTTCTTC.

The gene calls are TRBV10-1 and TRBJ2-2; D remains unclear. Trimming took off 0 bases at V and 1 base at J, with 6 bases between the two ends. CDR1 and CDR2 (germline): WNHNN, SYGVQD (reference sequence). The CDR3 is made up of 15 amino acids. CDR3 bases: TGCGCCAGCAGTGAGTCGAAGTGGAACACCGGGGAGCTGTTTTTT. Its translation: CASSESKWNTGELFF.

The CDR3, as DNA: TGCGCCAGCAGCTTGGTCCCAGACAACTATGGCTACACCTTC. Translating gives CASSLVPDNYGYTF. The V call is TRBV5-1, the J call TRBJ1-2; no reliable D call. This CDR3 has 14 residues. The V end was cut by 0 bases, the J end by 2 bases, with 8 bases between. Germline-derived CDR1 and CDR2 are SGHRS and YFSETQ.

This clone was counted ten times or more. The rearrangement joins TRBV6-1 to TRBJ1-2; D uncertain. Trimming took off 3 bases at V and 3 bases at J, with 14 bases between the two ends. CDR1 and CDR2 (germline): MNHNS, SASEGT. The CDR3 sequence is 15 residues long. The chain's CDR3 is CASSDIDLYYYGYTF. CDR3 DNA: TGTGCCAGCAGTGATATCGACCTCTACTACTATGGCTACACCTTC.